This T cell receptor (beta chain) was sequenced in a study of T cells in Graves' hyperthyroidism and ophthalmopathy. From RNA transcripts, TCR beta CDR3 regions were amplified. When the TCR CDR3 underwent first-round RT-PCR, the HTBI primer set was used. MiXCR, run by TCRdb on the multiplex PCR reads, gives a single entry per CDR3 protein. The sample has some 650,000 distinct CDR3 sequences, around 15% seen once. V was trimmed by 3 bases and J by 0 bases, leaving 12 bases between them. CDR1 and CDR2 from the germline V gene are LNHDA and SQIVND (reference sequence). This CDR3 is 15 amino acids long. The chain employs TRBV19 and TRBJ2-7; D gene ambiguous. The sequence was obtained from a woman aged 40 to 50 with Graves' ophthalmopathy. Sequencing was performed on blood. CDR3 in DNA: TGTGCCAGTAGTATCTCCGGTTACAGCTCCTACGAGCAGTACTTC. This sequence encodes CASSISGYSSYEQYF.